A selection of T cell receptor beta chains follows, all from one sample in a study of blood T cell repertoires in COVID-19. The table came from immunoSEQ multiplex PCR; TCRdb's copy has only in-frame clones and leaves some out. The sample contains roughly 200,000 clones, roughly 84% of which appear only once. Source material: peripheral blood. The receptors here all came from a person aged 70 to 85 with COVID-19, enrolled during active disease. Both conserved end residues are part of each CDR3. D genes are given only for firm matches. Clone sizes are given selectively: once, few, many, or a class where the clone is expanded.

V: TRBV6-5; D: -; J: TRBJ2-1; size: -; DNA: TGTGCCAGCAGTTACGGCGGGGACAATGAGCAGTTCTTC; CDR3: CASSYGGDNEQFF
V: TRBV5-1; D: -; J: TRBJ2-7; size: -; DNA: TGCGCCAGCAGCTTGGTTGCAGATCCTCCCTACGAGCAGTACTTC; CDR3: CASSLVADPPYEQYF
V: TRBV4-3; D: TRBD2; J: TRBJ2-7; size: -; DNA: TGCGCCAGCAGCCAAGCTGCTAGCGGTATCACCTACGAGCAGTACTTC; CDR3: CASSQAASGITYEQYF
V: TRBV27; D: -; J: TRBJ2-3; size: -; DNA: TGTGCCAGCAGTTTGCGGGGAGATACGCAGTATTTT; CDR3: CASSLRGDTQYF
V: TRBV21-1; D: -; J: TRBJ2-5; size: -; DNA: TGTGCCAGCAGCCCCCCTGCCGGGACAGGCTCCCAAGAGACCCAGTACTTC; CDR3: CASSPPAGTGSQETQYF
V: TRBV15; D: -; J: TRBJ2-7; size: -; DNA: TGTGCCACCAGCAGAGGGGGACTCTCCTACGAGCAGTACTTC; CDR3: CATSRGGLSYEQYF
V: TRBV5-1; D: -; J: TRBJ1-2; size: -; DNA: TGCGCCAGCAGCATCGCCGGGTCCGACTACACCTTC; CDR3: CASSIAGSDYTF
V: TRBV6-6; D: -; J: TRBJ1-1; size: -; DNA: TGTGCCAGCAGTTTACAGCTCCTGAACACTGAAGCTTTCTTT; CDR3: CASSLQLLNTEAFF
V: TRBV20-1; D: -; J: TRBJ1-5; size: -; DNA: TGCAGTGCTAGTTTCAGGGTAAGCAATCAGCCCCAGCATTTT; CDR3: CSASFRVSNQPQHF
V: TRBV19; D: -; J: TRBJ1-2; size: -; DNA: TGTGCCAGTAGCTCACAGTTAGCTAACTATGGCTACACCTTC; CDR3: CASSSQLANYGYTF
V: TRBV29-1; D: TRBD1; J: TRBJ2-3; size: -; DNA: TGCAGCGGTTATAGGGGGCCAGATACGCAGTATTTT; CDR3: CSGYRGPDTQYF
V: TRBV6-5; D: TRBD1; J: TRBJ2-7; size: -; DNA: TGTGCCAGCAGTTACATGGGACAGGGCTACGAGCAGTACTTC; CDR3: CASSYMGQGYEQYF
V: TRBV7-2; D: -; J: TRBJ1-6; size: -; DNA: TGTGCCAGCAATAGGGGGGGGAATAATTCACCCCTCCACTTT; CDR3: CASNRGGNNSPLHF
V: TRBV2; D: TRBD1; J: TRBJ2-7; size: -; DNA: TGTGCCAGCACCACAGGGGGCTCCTACGAGCAGTACTTC; CDR3: CASTTGGSYEQYF
V: TRBV19; D: -; J: TRBJ1-5; size: -; DNA: TGTGCCAGTAGTATAGCGGGGGGTCGGCAGCCCCAGCATTTT; CDR3: CASSIAGGRQPQHF
V: TRBV28; D: TRBD1; J: TRBJ1-2; size: -; DNA: TGTGCCAGCAGTTTCCCGGGACAGGGCTTTGGCTACACCTTC; CDR3: CASSFPGQGFGYTF
V: TRBV29-1; D: -; J: TRBJ2-3; size: few; DNA: TGCAGCGTTGTTTTGACGGTGGGCACGCAGTATTTT; CDR3: CSVVLTVGTQYF
V: TRBV7-6; D: -; J: TRBJ2-2; size: -; DNA: TGTGCCAGCAGCTCACAGATGAGTTTTAGGAACACCGGGGAGCTGTTTTTT; CDR3: CASSSQMSFRNTGELFF
V: TRBV24-1; D: -; J: TRBJ2-5; size: few; DNA: TGTGCCACCAGTGTCCAGGGTCAACACTTC; CDR3: CATSVQGQHF
V: TRBV28; D: -; J: TRBJ1-2; size: -; DNA: TGTGCCAGCCAAAGGGGTTCTAACTATGGCTACACCTTC; CDR3: CASQRGSNYGYTF
V: TRBV24-1; D: -; J: TRBJ1-2; size: few; DNA: TGTGCCACCAGCTCCGACAGGTCACTAGGCTACACCTTC; CDR3: CATSSDRSLGYTF
V: TRBV7-2; D: TRBD1; J: TRBJ2-4; size: -; DNA: TGTGCCAGCAGCTTAGATGTTGCTAACAGGGGCATTCAGTACTTC; CDR3: CASSLDVANRGIQYF
V: TRBV28; D: -; J: TRBJ1-4; size: -; DNA: TGTGCCAGCAGTTTATCTTCCGAAAAACTGTTTTTT; CDR3: CASSLSSEKLFF
V: TRBV14; D: TRBD1; J: TRBJ1-3; size: -; DNA: TGTGCCAGCAGGCCCGGGACAGGGTCTGGAAACACCATATATTTT; CDR3: CASRPGTGSGNTIYF
V: TRBV28; D: TRBD1; J: TRBJ1-2; size: -; DNA: TGTGCCAGCAGTTTAACAAAGACCAAGGGGGCATTCGGGGGCTACACCTTC; CDR3: CASSLTKTKGAFGGYTF
V: TRBV12-5; D: -; J: TRBJ2-5; size: -; DNA: TGTGCTAGTGGTTTGTCCCCCCTAGCTAGGCGAGAAAGGCGGGAGACCCAGTACTTC; CDR3: CASGLSPLARRERRETQYF
V: TRBV7-2; D: -; J: TRBJ1-6; size: -; DNA: TGTGCCAGCAGCGCCCGGGACTGGCGTAATTCACCCCTCCACTTT; CDR3: CASSARDWRNSPLHF
V: TRBV28; D: TRBD2; J: TRBJ2-7; size: -; DNA: TGTGCCAGCAGCGAGACTAGCGTCTCCTACGAGCAGTACTTC; CDR3: CASSETSVSYEQYF
V: TRBV7-8; D: TRBD1; J: TRBJ2-1; size: -; DNA: TGTGCCAGCAGCAGAGGGGACAGCCTAACCTACAATGAGCAGTTCTTC; CDR3: CASSRGDSLTYNEQFF
V: TRBV7-2; D: -; J: TRBJ2-3; size: -; DNA: TGTGCCAGCAGCTTCGGGACAGATACGCAGTATTTT; CDR3: CASSFGTDTQYF
V: TRBV10-3; D: TRBD1; J: TRBJ1-1; size: -; DNA: TGTGCCATCAGCCCATACAGGGGAACCGGAACTGAAGCTTTCTTT; CDR3: CAISPYRGTGTEAFF
V: TRBV19; D: TRBD1; J: TRBJ2-5; size: -; DNA: TGTGCCAGTAGCCCGACAGGGACAGAGACCCAGTACTTC; CDR3: CASSPTGTETQYF
V: TRBV4-3; D: TRBD2; J: TRBJ2-3; size: -; DNA: TGCGCCAGCAGCCAAGAGTGTTTTTTCAGGACTAGCGGGAGTACGTTGGCAGATACGCAGTATTTT; CDR3: CASSQECFFRTSGSTLADTQYF
V: TRBV5-1; D: TRBD1; J: TRBJ2-7; size: -; DNA: TGCGCCAGCAGGTTGACTTGGACAGGGACCTCCTACGAGCAGTACTTC; CDR3: CASRLTWTGTSYEQYF
V: TRBV11-2; D: TRBD1; J: TRBJ1-3; size: -; DNA: TGTGCCAGCAGCACAGGGGACTCTGGAAACACCATATATTTT; CDR3: CASSTGDSGNTIYF
V: TRBV6-5; D: TRBD1; J: TRBJ1-1; size: -; DNA: TGTGCCAGCAGACCCCCGGGACAGGGAAGAACTGAAGCTTTCTTT; CDR3: CASRPPGQGRTEAFF
V: TRBV6-1; D: -; J: TRBJ1-5; size: -; DNA: TGTGCCAGCAGTGCTCTGGCAGGGTATAGCAATCAGCCCCAGCATTTT; CDR3: CASSALAGYSNQPQHF
V: TRBV15; D: -; J: TRBJ2-5; size: -; DNA: TGTGCCACCAGTTCTAGTATCCGTGGTGAGACCCAGTACTTC; CDR3: CATSSSIRGETQYF
V: TRBV7-9; D: -; J: TRBJ2-3; size: -; DNA: TGTGCCAGCAGCTTAACTAGCCGCACAGATACGCAGTATTTT; CDR3: CASSLTSRTDTQYF
V: TRBV10-3; D: -; J: TRBJ2-2; size: -; DNA: TGTGCCATCAGTGAGGCGGAACTAAACACCGGGGAGCTGTTTTTT; CDR3: CAISEAELNTGELFF
V: TRBV30; D: -; J: TRBJ1-4; size: few; DNA: TGTGCCTGGAGATCCCCCTCGGGGGTAACTAATGAAAAACTGTTTTTT; CDR3: CAWRSPSGVTNEKLFF
V: TRBV9; D: -; J: TRBJ2-3; size: -; DNA: TGTGCCAGCAGCGTAGAGGACTACACAGATACGCAGTATTTT; CDR3: CASSVEDYTDTQYF
V: TRBV5-6; D: TRBD1; J: TRBJ1-2; size: -; DNA: TGTGCCAGCAGCTTAGACAGGGGCCGCTATGGCTACACCTTC; CDR3: CASSLDRGRYGYTF
V: TRBV7-2; D: -; J: TRBJ1-4; size: -; DNA: TGTGCCAGCAGCTTAACTCACAGCAATAATGAAAAACTGTTTTTT; CDR3: CASSLTHSNNEKLFF
V: TRBV27; D: -; J: TRBJ1-5; size: -; DNA: TGTGCCAGCAGTTTTCTAAATCAGCCCCAGCATTTT; CDR3: CASSFLNQPQHF
V: TRBV9; D: TRBD1; J: TRBJ1-3; size: -; DNA: TGTGCCAGCAGCCTCCGGACAGGGGGATTCGGAAACACCATATATTTT; CDR3: CASSLRTGGFGNTIYF
V: TRBV15; D: -; J: TRBJ1-2; size: -; DNA: TGTGCCACCAGCAGAGATCGTGGGGCCTTCGATGGCTACACCTTC; CDR3: CATSRDRGAFDGYTF
V: TRBV6-5; D: TRBD2; J: TRBJ2-7; size: -; DNA: TGTGCCAGCAGCCTGACTAGCGGGAGGACCTACGAGCAGTACTTC; CDR3: CASSLTSGRTYEQYF
V: TRBV19; D: TRBD1; J: TRBJ1-1; size: few; DNA: TGTGCCAGTAGACCATGGGGACAGACGACCAACACTGAAGCTTTCTTT; CDR3: CASRPWGQTTNTEAFF
V: TRBV6-2/TRBV6-3; D: TRBD1; J: TRBJ1-2; size: once; DNA: TGTGCCAGCAGTTATGGGGACAGCGGAGGCTACACCTTC; CDR3: CASSYGDSGGYTF
V: TRBV18; D: TRBD1; J: TRBJ1-2; size: once; DNA: TGTGCCAGCTCACCACTCGTGAGCACTTCGCGACAGGGTCACTATGGCTACACCTTC; CDR3: CASSPLVSTSRQGHYGYTF